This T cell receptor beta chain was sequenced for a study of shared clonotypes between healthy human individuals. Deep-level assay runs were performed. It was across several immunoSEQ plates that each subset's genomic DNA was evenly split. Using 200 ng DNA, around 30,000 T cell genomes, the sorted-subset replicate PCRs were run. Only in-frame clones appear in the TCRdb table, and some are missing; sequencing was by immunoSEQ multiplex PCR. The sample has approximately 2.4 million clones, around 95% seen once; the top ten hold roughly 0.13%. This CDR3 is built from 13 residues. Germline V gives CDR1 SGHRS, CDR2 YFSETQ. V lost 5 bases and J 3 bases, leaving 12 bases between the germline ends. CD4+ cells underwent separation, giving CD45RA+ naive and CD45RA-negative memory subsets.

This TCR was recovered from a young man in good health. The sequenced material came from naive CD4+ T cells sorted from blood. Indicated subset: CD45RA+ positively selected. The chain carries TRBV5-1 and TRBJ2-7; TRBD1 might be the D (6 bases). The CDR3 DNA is TGCGCCAGCAGTTCAGGGGAATTCTACGAGCAGTACTTC. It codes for CASSSGEFYEQYF.